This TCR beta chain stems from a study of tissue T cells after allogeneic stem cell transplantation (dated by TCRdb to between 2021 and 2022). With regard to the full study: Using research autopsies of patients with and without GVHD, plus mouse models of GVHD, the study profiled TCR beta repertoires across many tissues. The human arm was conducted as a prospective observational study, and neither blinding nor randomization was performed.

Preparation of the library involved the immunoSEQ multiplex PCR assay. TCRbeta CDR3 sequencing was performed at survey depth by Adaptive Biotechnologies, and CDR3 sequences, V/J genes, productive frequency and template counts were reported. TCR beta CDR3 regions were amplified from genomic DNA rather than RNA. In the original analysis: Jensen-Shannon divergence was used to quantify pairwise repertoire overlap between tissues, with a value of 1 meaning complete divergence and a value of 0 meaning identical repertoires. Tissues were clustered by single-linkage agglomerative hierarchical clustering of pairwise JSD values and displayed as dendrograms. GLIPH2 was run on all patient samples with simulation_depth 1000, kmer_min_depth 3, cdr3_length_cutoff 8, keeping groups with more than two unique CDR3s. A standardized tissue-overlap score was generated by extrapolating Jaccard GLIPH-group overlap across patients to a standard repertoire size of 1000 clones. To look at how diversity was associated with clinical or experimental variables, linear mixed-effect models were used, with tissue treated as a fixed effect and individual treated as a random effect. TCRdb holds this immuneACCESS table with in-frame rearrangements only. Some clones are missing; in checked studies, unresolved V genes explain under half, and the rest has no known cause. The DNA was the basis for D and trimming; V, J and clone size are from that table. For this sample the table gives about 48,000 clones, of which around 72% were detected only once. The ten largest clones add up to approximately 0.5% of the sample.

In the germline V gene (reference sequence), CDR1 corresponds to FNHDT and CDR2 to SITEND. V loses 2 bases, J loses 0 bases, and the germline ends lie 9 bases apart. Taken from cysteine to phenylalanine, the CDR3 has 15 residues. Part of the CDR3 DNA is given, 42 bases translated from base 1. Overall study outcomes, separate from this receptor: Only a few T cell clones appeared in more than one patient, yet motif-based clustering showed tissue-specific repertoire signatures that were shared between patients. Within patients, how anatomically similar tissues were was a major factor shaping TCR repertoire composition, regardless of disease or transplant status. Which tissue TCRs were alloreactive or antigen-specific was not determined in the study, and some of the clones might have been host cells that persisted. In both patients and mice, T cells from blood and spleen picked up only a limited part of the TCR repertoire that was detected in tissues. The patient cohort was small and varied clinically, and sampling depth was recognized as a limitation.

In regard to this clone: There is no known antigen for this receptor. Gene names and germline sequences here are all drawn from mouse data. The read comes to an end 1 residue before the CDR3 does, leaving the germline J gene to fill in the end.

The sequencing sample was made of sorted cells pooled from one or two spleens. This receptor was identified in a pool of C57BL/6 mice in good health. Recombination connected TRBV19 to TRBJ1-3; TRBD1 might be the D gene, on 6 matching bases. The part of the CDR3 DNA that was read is TGTGCCAGCAGTATCACAGGGCCTTCTGGAAATACGCTCTAT. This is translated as CASSITGPSGNTLY. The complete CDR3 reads CASSITGPSGNTLYF.